The clone carrying this T cell receptor beta chain was counted many times. V gave up 10 bases and J gave up 0 bases; unmatched junction bases: 7. The CDR3 loop spans 14 amino acids. CDR1 is SNHLY, CDR2 FYNNEI, per germline. The entry originates in a study of Graves' ophthalmopathy and Graves' hyperthyroidism. Researchers took RNA transcripts and amplified TCR beta CDR3 regions from them. HTBI primers served in a first-round RT-PCR, which a second-round multiplex PCR followed. TCRdb called the multiplex PCR reads again in MiXCR, with one record for every CDR3 protein. In the table there are about 370,000 distinct CDR3 sequences, 15% to 20% of which are singletons.

Sample: peripheral blood. This TCR was sampled from an adult woman with stable Graves' hyperthyroidism. This chain connects TRBV2 to TRBJ2-7; TRBD2 matches at 9 bases. The CDR3 DNA follows: TGTGCCACGGGACTAGCAAGGAGCTCCTACGAGCAGTACTTC. This sequence encodes CATGLARSSYEQYF.